The 13 T cell receptor beta chains reported below all come from one sample, sequenced in a study of T cells in Graves' hyperthyroidism and ophthalmopathy (dated by TCRdb to between 2018 and 2021). Libraries came from multiplex PCR. Data came from an Illumina HiSeq 2000. The TCR beta CDR3 regions were amplified from the RNA transcripts. The TCR CDR3 was subjected to a first round of RT-PCR using the HTBI primer set and the Qiagen OneStep RT-PCR kit. The raw public reads went through TCRdb reprocessing: fastp at Q25, MiXCR clone calling, in-frame beta chains kept. For every CDR3 protein sequence, its rows merge into one entry that carries the most common genes and DNA. For this sample there are approximately 640,000 distinct CDR3 sequences; approximately 42% appear just once. The ten largest clonotypes hold approximately 6.8% of the sample. The source material was peripheral blood or thyroid tissue (not recorded which). The source of these receptors is an adult man with Graves' disease, either hyperthyroidism or ophthalmopathy (not recorded which).

The sample holds many counts of this clonotype. The chain joins TRBV20-1 to TRBJ1-1; D ambiguous. The CDR3 consists of 10 residues. V was shortened by 5 bases and J by 7 bases, with 8 bases between the two germline ends. Germline V gene sequence: CDR1 DFQATT, CDR2 SNEGSKA (reference sequence). CDR3 bases: TGCAGTGCTTACGAGGTTGAAGCTTTCTTT. It is translated as CSAYEVEAFF.

This clonotype was picked up many times. The chain recombines TRBV14 with TRBJ2-6; D remains ambiguous. CDR1 is SGHDN and CDR2 is FVKESK in the germline V gene. V lost 5 bases and J lost 1, with 9 bases in between. The CDR3 runs to 15 residues. CDR3 residues: CASSSHESGANVLTF. CDR3 sequence (DNA): TGTGCCAGCAGCTCCCACGAGTCTGGGGCCAACGTCCTGACTTTC. Full variable domain (rest looked up from reference TRBV14 and TRBJ2-6): EAGVTQFPSHSVIEKGQTVTLRCDPISGHDNLYWYRRVMGKEIKFLLHFVKESKQDESGMPNNRFLAERTGGTYSTLKVQPAELEDSGVYFCASSSHESGANVLTFGAGSRLTVL.

This clonotype was observed a handful of times. This chain connects TRBV6-5 to TRBJ1-6; possibly TRBD1 for D (6 bases). Between the trimmed V and J ends, which lost 5 bases and 5 bases, there was a span of 22 bases. The CDR3 spans 18 residues. Germline lookup yields CDR1 MNHEY and CDR2 SVGAGI. CDR3 bases: TGTGCCAGCAGTAGTCGGTTAGGTGGGGCAGGGGATAATTCACCCCTCCACTTT. Translating it yields CASSSRLGGAGDNSPLHF.

On this clonotype itself: This clone may be a read error of a much larger clone one base away. This chain uses TRBV10-3 with TRBJ2-7; no clear D. This CDR3 has 14 residues. The V gene's germline CDR1 is ENHRY and CDR2 SYGVKD. CDR3 protein: CATSEKNRAYEQYF. The CDR3 DNA reads TGTGCCACCAGTGAGAAGAACCGGGCCTACGAGCAGTACTTC.

This clonotype was seen many times. The chain carries TRBV10-3 and TRBJ1-5, with D tentatively TRBD1 (5 bases). The V gene lost 2 bases and the J gene lost 2 bases, with 10 bases spanning the gap. The CDR3 has 15 amino acids. CDR1 ENHRY and CDR2 SYGVKD come from the germline V gene. In nucleotides, the CDR3 is TGTGCCATCAGTGAGATCAGGGAGGGCAATCAGCCCCAGCATTTT. Translating it yields CAISEIREGNQPQHF.

This clonotype was found a few times. The chain links TRBV20-1 to TRBJ2-7, with TRBD2 identical over 8 bases. Germline CDR1 and CDR2: DFQATT and SNEGSKA (reference sequence). There are 14 residues in the CDR3. V gave up 7 bases and J gave up 2 bases; unmatched junction bases: 10. The CDR3 loop reads CSVRLALSTYEQYF. CDR3 DNA: TGCAGTGTCCGACTAGCGCTAAGTACCTACGAGCAGTACTTC.

V usage is TRBV29-1 and J usage is TRBJ1-1; D is unresolved. V was clipped by 7 bases and J by 5 bases, with 11 bases between them. Germline CDR1 SQVTM, CDR2 ANQGSEA. There are 11 residues in the CDR3. In DNA, the CDR3 is TGCAGCGCAAACAGCGGAACTGAAGCTTTCTTT. Translation gives CSANSGTEAFF.

This clonotype was detected ten times or more. The chain links TRBV6-5 to TRBJ1-5; no definite D call. The CDR3 runs to 14 residues. V gave up 5 bases and J gave up 7 bases, with 15 bases separating them. Germline CDR1 is MNHEY and CDR2 is SVGAGI. CDR3 sequence (DNA): TGTGCCAGCAGTGCAAGACCCCAAGACCAGCCCCAGCATTTT. It encodes CASSARPQDQPQHF.

Remarks on this clonotype: Possible read error: a much larger clone is one base away. CDR3 amino acids: CASRRAGLNSPLHF. CDR3 nucleotides: TGCGCCAGCCGCCGGGCAGGGCTAAATTCACCCCTCCACTTT. The V and J genes are TRBV5-1 and TRBJ1-6; D is possibly TRBD1 (5 bases). V gave up 7 bases and J gave up 7 bases, with 15 bases separating them. Germline CDR1 reads SGHRS; CDR2 reads YFSETQ. The CDR3 is 14 amino acids.

The rearrangement joins TRBV29-1 to TRBJ1-2; 7 bases agree with TRBD1. The V segment lost 5 bases and the J segment 12 bases; nucleotides outside the gene matches: 6. CDR1 SQVTM and CDR2 ANQGSEA come from the germline V gene. This CDR3 is built from 10 residues. The CDR3, as DNA: TGCAGCGTTCAGACAGGGCGGGACACCTTC. Its protein is CSVQTGRDTF.

Comments on this clonotype: This may stem from a read error, because a much larger clone lies one nucleotide away. The V call is TRBV10-3, the J call TRBJ2-7; 11 bases are shared with TRBD1. Germline V gives CDR1 ENHRY, CDR2 SYGVKD. This CDR3 spans 13 amino acids. The CDR3, as DNA: TGTGCCGTCAGTGGGACAGGGGGCTACGAGCAGTACTTC. This codes for CAVSGTGGYEQYF.

Worth noting for this clonotype: A much larger clone differs from this one at a single base, so this may be a read error. This chain joins TRBV10-3 and TRBJ1-1; a weak D match, TRBD1 (5 bases). V was trimmed by 4 bases and J by 1 base, leaving 10 bases between them. Germline V lookup: CDR1 ENHRY, CDR2 SYGVKD. The CDR3 loop spans 14 amino acids. The CDR3 loop reads CAISVGAGNTEAFF. The CDR3 bases are TGTGCCATCAGTGTAGGGGCCGGGAACACTGAAGCTTTCTTT.

This clonotype was found a few times. This sequence joins TRBV20-1 and TRBJ2-2; 7 bases map to TRBD2. Germline V lookup: CDR1 DFQATT, CDR2 SNEGSKA (reference sequence). Trimming cost V 0 bases and J 3 bases; bases outside gene matches: 4. This CDR3 has 15 residues. The CDR3 nucleotides read TGCAGTGCTAGAGAAGTGGGAGGGTACACCGGGGAGCTGTTTTTT. As protein: CSAREVGGYTGELFF.